This TCR beta chain is drawn from a study of T-cell reconstitution after alpha-beta-depleted transplantation in children. Concerning this clonotype itself: Its antigen is currently unknown.

TCRbeta library preparation incorporated unique molecular identifiers. TCRdb re-derived calls from the PCR reads in MiXCR, one entry per CDR3 protein. The table records some 300,000 distinct CDR3 sequences, about 9.4% of them present only once. General observations from the study: Surviving recipient T cells and intrathymic progenitors accounted for some patients' high TCRbeta diversity at day 60. As was reported, about two months after transplant, alpha-beta T cells came from several hundred expanded graft clones. It was newly produced T cells that mostly accounted for T-cell counts and diversity one year after transplant.

Unmatched junction bases numbered 7, after V lost 1 base and J lost 4 bases. The CDR3 length is 16 residues. The germline V gene has CDR1 SGHDN and CDR2 FVKESK. The chain employs TRBV14 and TRBJ2-1; 7 bases agree with TRBD1. The sequencing used PBMCs, collected before TCRalphabeta/CD19-depleted stem cell transplant. The clonotype comes from a boy in the first two years of life with acute myeloid leukemia, due to receive a stem cell transplant. The CDR3 loop is CASSQVKGAFYNEQFF. In DNA, the CDR3 is TGTGCCAGCAGCCAAGTGAAGGGGGCCTTTTACAATGAGCAGTTCTTC. The variable domain in full, completed from reference TRBV14 and TRBJ2-1, reads EAGVTQFPSHSVIEKGQTVTLRCDPISGHDNLYWYRRVMGKEIKFLLHFVKESKQDESGMPNNRFLAERTGGTYSTLKVQPAELEDSGVYFCASSQVKGAFYNEQFFGPGTRLTVL.